This T cell receptor beta chain was identified in a study of technical replicates of blood from several donors. Generated by immunoSEQ multiplex PCR, the TCRdb table keeps only in-frame clones and is missing some. The sample has over 50,000 clones, approximately 84% seen once. Germline trimming cut 1 base from V and 3 bases from J; bases unmatched to any gene: 4. Germline assignment: CDR1 SGHKS and CDR2 YYEKEE (reference sequence). The CDR3 runs to 15 residues. The sequenced sample was PBMCs. The V call is TRBV5-5, the J call TRBJ1-3; TRBD1 matches 7 bases. This sequence originates from a human donor in good health. Some clones in this sample may be carry-over from other donors' samples. CDR3 in DNA: TGTGCCAGCAGCTTGCAAGGGGGCTTTGGAAACACCATATATTTT. Protein product: CASSLQGGFGNTIYF.